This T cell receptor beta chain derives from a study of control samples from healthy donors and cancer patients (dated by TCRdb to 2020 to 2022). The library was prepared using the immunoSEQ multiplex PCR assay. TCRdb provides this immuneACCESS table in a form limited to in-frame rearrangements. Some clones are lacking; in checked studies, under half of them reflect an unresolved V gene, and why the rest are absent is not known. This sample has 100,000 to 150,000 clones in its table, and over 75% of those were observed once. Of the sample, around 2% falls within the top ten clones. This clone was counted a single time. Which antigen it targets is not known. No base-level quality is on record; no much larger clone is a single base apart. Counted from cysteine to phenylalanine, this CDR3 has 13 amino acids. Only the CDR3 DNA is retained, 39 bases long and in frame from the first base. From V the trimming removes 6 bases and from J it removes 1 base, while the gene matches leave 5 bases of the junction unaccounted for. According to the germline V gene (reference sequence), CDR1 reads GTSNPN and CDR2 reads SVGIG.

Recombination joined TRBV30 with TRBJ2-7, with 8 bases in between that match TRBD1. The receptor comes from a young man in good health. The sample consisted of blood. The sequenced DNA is TGTGCCTGCCATACAGGGGGGTCCTACGAGCAGTACTTC. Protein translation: CACHTGGSYEQYF.